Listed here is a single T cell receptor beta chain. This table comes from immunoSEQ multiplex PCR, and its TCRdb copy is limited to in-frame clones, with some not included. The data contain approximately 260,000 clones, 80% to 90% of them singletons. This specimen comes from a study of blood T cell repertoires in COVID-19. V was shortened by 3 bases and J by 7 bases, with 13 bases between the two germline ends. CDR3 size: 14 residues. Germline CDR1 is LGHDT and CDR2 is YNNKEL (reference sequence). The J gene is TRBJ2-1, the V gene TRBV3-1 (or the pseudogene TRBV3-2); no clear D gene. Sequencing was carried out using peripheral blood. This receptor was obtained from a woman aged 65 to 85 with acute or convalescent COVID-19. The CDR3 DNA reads TGTGCCAGCAGCCACTCGCTTGGTCGGAATGAGCAGTTCTTC. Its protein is CASSHSLGRNEQFF.